This is a list of T cell receptor beta chains from one sample in a study of CXCR3-negative and CXCR3-positive naive CD8 T cells. TCRdb re-called the 5' RACE reads, yielding one record per CDR3 amino acid sequence without DNA. Its listing shows some 39,000 distinct CDR3 sequences. The material sequenced was naive CXCR3- CD8+ T cells from blood. The receptors come from a human donor in good health. Some clones in this sample may be carry-over from other donors' samples. Both conserved end residues are part of each CDR3. Fields, in order: J gene, V gene, clone size, CDR3 protein. Only some rows state a clone size, as once, few, many or a class for expanded clones.

>TRBJ2-7|TRBV28|.
CASSLTVLYEQYF
>TRBJ2-5|TRBV20-1|.
CSASPDRAGETQYF
>TRBJ2-5|TRBV28|.
CASSLADRLVNQETQYF
>TRBJ1-1|TRBV5-1|.
CASSLGWSGNTEAFF
>TRBJ2-3|TRBV10-3|.
CAISDSDTSSTDTQYF
>TRBJ2-1|TRBV12-3/TRBV12-4|.
CASSFAGVRNEQFF
>TRBJ1-2|TRBV9|.
CASSALSPGYTF
>TRBJ1-6|TRBV7-2|.
CASGSTWGIYNSPLHF
>TRBJ2-5|TRBV3-1|.
CASSQGRNPKETQYF
>TRBJ1-6|TRBV9|.
CASSVATGAVNSPLHF
>TRBJ1-5|TRBV6-2/TRBV6-3|.
CASSSGRNSNQPQHF
>TRBJ2-1|TRBV20-1|.
CSARDRGGVYEQFF
>TRBJ2-5|TRBV28|.
CASSPLDSAYIETQYF
>TRBJ2-2|TRBV28|.
CASSLSSPGELFF
>TRBJ2-4|TRBV20-1|.
CSARTGGKNIQYF
>TRBJ1-2|TRBV29-1|.
CSAEGTEDYGYTF
>TRBJ2-3|TRBV11-2|.
CASSGQGPTDTQYF
>TRBJ1-2|TRBV29-1|.
CSGIIGQAANYGYTF
>TRBJ2-1|TRBV28|.
CASSFGGGYNEQFF
>TRBJ2-1|TRBV4-3|.
CASSQDGGFYNEQFF
>TRBJ1-2|TRBV20-1|.
CSARDRDSPKYYGYTF
>TRBJ1-5|TRBV4-3|.
CASSQDGMDNQPQHF
>TRBJ1-4|TRBV6-5|.
CASSYSGGEGSRILFF
>TRBJ1-1|TRBV27|.
CASSTGTGVTEAFF
>TRBJ2-3|TRBV2|.
CASSRKLAGGLDTQYF
>TRBJ2-1|TRBV7-3|.
CASSLQVGAYNEQFF
>TRBJ2-7|TRBV4-3|.
CASSQGLAGGQISYEQYF
>TRBJ2-7|TRBV7-9|.
CASSQAYEQYF
>TRBJ1-2|TRBV29-1|.
CSCSGTGIYTF
>TRBJ1-5|TRBV7-6|.
CASSLGSRNQPQHF
>TRBJ2-4|TRBV28|.
CASSGLAGVKAKNIQYF
>TRBJ1-2|TRBV27|.
CATGDPYGYTF
>TRBJ1-1|TRBV10-3|.
CATGRDQGTEAFF
>TRBJ1-4|TRBV4-1|.
CASSRDGGSEKLFF
>TRBJ2-1|TRBV6-5|.
CASREGPEQFF
>TRBJ2-7|TRBV29-1|.
CSVDGGPSSSYEQYF
>TRBJ1-5|TRBV7-6|.
CAGSVGISQPQHF
>TRBJ1-1|TRBV2|.
CASSADRGPTEAFF
>TRBJ1-2|TRBV20-1|.
CSAESRTAYGYTF
>TRBJ1-1|TRBV29-1|medium-sized
CSVERGRGTEAFF
>TRBJ1-3|TRBV28|.
CASSLDVDSPGNTIYF
>TRBJ2-3|TRBV2|.
CASNGRQGPTDTQYF
>TRBJ2-3|TRBV28|.
CASRPVVGTDTQYF
>TRBJ1-4|TRBV6-2/TRBV6-3|.
CASADSSDNEKLFF
>TRBJ2-1|TRBV5-1|.
CASSEGAGNEQFF
>TRBJ1-2|TRBV2|.
CASILMTAYGYTF
>TRBJ2-3|TRBV7-9|.
CASNGGADAQYF
>TRBJ2-3|TRBV7-9|.
CASSLDHTDTQYF
>TRBJ2-5|TRBV12-5|medium-sized
CASGLLGATQYF
>TRBJ2-7|TRBV20-1|.
CSARPASALEQYF
>TRBJ2-2|TRBV29-1|.
CSVVGRGTGELFF
>TRBJ2-7|TRBV7-9|.
CASSSTGRLVHEQYF